A single T cell receptor (beta chain) is shown here with its context. Primed by a sample-barcoded 5' primer and a J-beta primer mix, a second PCR proceeded for 7 to 11 cycles. From the 5' RACE reads, TCRdb called clonotypes with MiXCR, one entry per CDR3 protein. The top ten hold about 3.8% of the sample, which has about 1.5 million distinct CDR3 sequences, approximately 39% seen once. The CDR3 runs to 16 residues. The germline V and J ends were trimmed by 5 bases and 0 bases, with 14 bases remaining between them. The data belong to a study of blood T cells in healthy people across ages. The J gene is TRBJ2-4, the V gene TRBV12-3 or TRBV12-4; TRBD2 is a possible D gene (6 bases). This TCR came from a woman younger than 30 in good health. Sequences were obtained from blood. CDR3 bases: TGTGCCAGCAGTCCGACTAGGGTGCTAGCCAAAAACATTCAGTACTTC. It encodes CASSPTRVLAKNIQYF.